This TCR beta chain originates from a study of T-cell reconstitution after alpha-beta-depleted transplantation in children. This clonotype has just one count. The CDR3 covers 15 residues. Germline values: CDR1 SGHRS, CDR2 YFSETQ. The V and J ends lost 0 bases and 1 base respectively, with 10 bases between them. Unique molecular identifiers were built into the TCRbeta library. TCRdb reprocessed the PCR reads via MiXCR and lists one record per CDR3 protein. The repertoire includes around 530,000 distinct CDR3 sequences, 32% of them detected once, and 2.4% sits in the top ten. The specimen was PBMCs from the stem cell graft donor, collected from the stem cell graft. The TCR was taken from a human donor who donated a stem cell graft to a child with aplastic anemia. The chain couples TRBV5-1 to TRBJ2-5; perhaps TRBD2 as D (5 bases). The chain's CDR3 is CASSLDGGSQETQYF. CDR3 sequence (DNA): TGCGCCAGCAGCTTGGATGGCGGGTCCCAAGAGACCCAGTACTTC.